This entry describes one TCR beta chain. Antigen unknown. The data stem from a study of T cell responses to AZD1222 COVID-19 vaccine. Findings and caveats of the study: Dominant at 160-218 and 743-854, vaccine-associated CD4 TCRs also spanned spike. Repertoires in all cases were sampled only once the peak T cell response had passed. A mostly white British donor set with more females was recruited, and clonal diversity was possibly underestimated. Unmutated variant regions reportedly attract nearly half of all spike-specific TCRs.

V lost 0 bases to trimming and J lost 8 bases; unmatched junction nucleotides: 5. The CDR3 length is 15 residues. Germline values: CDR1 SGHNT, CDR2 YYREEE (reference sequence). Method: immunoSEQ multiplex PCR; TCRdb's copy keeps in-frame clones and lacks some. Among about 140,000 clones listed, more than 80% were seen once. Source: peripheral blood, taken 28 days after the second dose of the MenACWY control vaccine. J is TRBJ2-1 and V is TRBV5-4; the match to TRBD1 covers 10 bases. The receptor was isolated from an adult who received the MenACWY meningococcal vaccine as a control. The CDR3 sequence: CASSLEGQGFDEQFF. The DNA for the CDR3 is TGTGCCAGCAGCTTGGAGGGACAGGGGTTCGATGAGCAGTTCTTC.